This TCR beta chain was found in a study of identical twins. MiXCR was run by TCRdb on the 5' RACE reads, yielding one entry per CDR3 protein. The sample includes around 250,000 distinct CDR3 sequences, over 5% of them seen just once. Between the trimmed V and J ends, which lost 0 bases and 0 bases, there was a span of 18 bases. The CDR3 consists of 19 residues. The germline gives CDR1 LGHDT, CDR2 YNNKEL (reference sequence). This clonotype has a handful of counts. These data also featured in a second study, about T cells expressing NK-cell markers.

This sequence joins TRBV3-1 and TRBJ2-1; D remains ambiguous. This receptor was taken from a woman aged 18-29 years in good health. The source material was CD8+ T cells sorted from blood. The CDR3 loop is CASSQEAGPLTPSYNEQFF. DNA of the CDR3: TGTGCCAGCAGCCAAGAGGCAGGTCCCCTCACCCCCTCCTACAATGAGCAGTTCTTC.